This is a list of T cell receptor beta chains from one sample in a study of T-cell memory formation after mild COVID-19. TCRdb ran MiXCR on the 5' RACE reads and lists one entry per CDR3 protein. The sample holds about 110,000 distinct CDR3 sequences, 15% to 20% seen once. The source material was PBMCs or a T cell subset sorted from them (not recorded which). The receptors shown here come from a young man who had mild COVID-19 (a few samples of this study predate the infection). Cell type and time point are not known. The CDR3 runs from the conserved cysteine through the conserved F or W. The D gene is left open where the match is weak. Some rows have no size entry. The others give once, few or many, or a class for an expanded clone.

J gene: TRBJ2-2
clone size: -
D gene: -
V gene: TRBV2
CDR3 DNA: TGTGCCAGCAGGGTGCAGGCGAACACCGGGGAGCTGTTTTTT
CDR3 protein: CASRVQANTGELFF

J gene: TRBJ1-1
clone size: -
D gene: -
V gene: TRBV12-3/TRBV12-4
CDR3 DNA: TGTGCCAGCAGTTTTCTGTGGGAGACTGAAGCTTTCTTT
CDR3 protein: CASSFLWETEAFF

J gene: TRBJ2-5
clone size: few
D gene: -
V gene: TRBV3-1
CDR3 DNA: TGTGCCAGCAGCCAAGGGGCAGGGAAGGAGACCCAGTACTTC
CDR3 protein: CASSQGAGKETQYF

J gene: TRBJ2-3
clone size: -
D gene: -
V gene: TRBV20-1
CDR3 DNA: TGCAGTGCTATGCGGGGACCTAGCACAGATACGCAGTATTTT
CDR3 protein: CSAMRGPSTDTQYF

J gene: TRBJ2-3
clone size: few
D gene: TRBD2
V gene: TRBV5-1
CDR3 DNA: TGCGCCAGCAGAACCGGACTAGATCGTTCAGATACGCAGTATTTT
CDR3 protein: CASRTGLDRSDTQYF

J gene: TRBJ2-2
clone size: few
D gene: TRBD2
V gene: TRBV4-2
CDR3 DNA: TGTGCCAGCAGCCATTCCTCGGCGGGGGGGCCGAACACCGGGGAGCTGTTTTTT
CDR3 protein: CASSHSSAGGPNTGELFF

J gene: TRBJ2-3
clone size: -
D gene: -
V gene: TRBV6-5
CDR3 DNA: TGTGCCAGCGGGGAAGGTACGCAGTATTTT
CDR3 protein: CASGEGTQYF

J gene: TRBJ2-2
clone size: -
D gene: -
V gene: TRBV6-1
CDR3 DNA: TGTGCCAGCAGTGATGTGGGGGGCGCGCCCGGGGAGCTGTTTTTT
CDR3 protein: CASSDVGGAPGELFF

J gene: TRBJ1-5
clone size: -
D gene: -
V gene: TRBV2
CDR3 DNA: TGTGCCAGCAGCGGGGATCGACGCAATCAGCCCCAGCATTTT
CDR3 protein: CASSGDRRNQPQHF

J gene: TRBJ2-3
clone size: many
D gene: TRBD2
V gene: TRBV4-3
CDR3 DNA: TGCGCCAGCAGCCCTACCCCGGGGGAGGGCACGCAGTATTTT
CDR3 protein: CASSPTPGEGTQYF

J gene: TRBJ2-5
clone size: few
D gene: -
V gene: TRBV4-3
CDR3 DNA: TGCGCCAGCAGCCAAGTTCGGACAACGGGGTACCAAGAGACCCAGTACTTC
CDR3 protein: CASSQVRTTGYQETQYF

J gene: TRBJ2-2
clone size: -
D gene: -
V gene: TRBV12-3/TRBV12-4
CDR3 DNA: TGTGCCAGCAGGCAGGCGGACTCGAACACCGGGGAGCTGTTTTTT
CDR3 protein: CASRQADSNTGELFF

J gene: TRBJ2-5
clone size: many
D gene: TRBD1
V gene: TRBV27
CDR3 DNA: TGTGCCAGCAGTACCAGGGGGCGGGAGACCCAGTACTTC
CDR3 protein: CASSTRGRETQYF

J gene: TRBJ2-2
clone size: -
D gene: -
V gene: TRBV24-1
CDR3 DNA: TGTGCCACCAGTGACCCCGGACAAATGGCCGGGGAGCTGTTTTTT
CDR3 protein: CATSDPGQMAGELFF

J gene: TRBJ1-2
clone size: -
D gene: -
V gene: TRBV20-1
CDR3 DNA: TGCAGTGCTCCAACTCGAGGATTCTATGGCTACACCTTC
CDR3 protein: CSAPTRGFYGYTF

J gene: TRBJ2-5
clone size: few
D gene: -
V gene: TRBV4-2
CDR3 DNA: TGTGCCAGCAGCCAAGGGGCAGTCCAAGAGACCCAGTACTTC
CDR3 protein: CASSQGAVQETQYF

J gene: TRBJ2-7
clone size: -
D gene: TRBD1
V gene: TRBV7-8
CDR3 DNA: TGTGCCAGCAGCCCGTGGACAGGGCGCTCCTACGAGCAGTACTTC
CDR3 protein: CASSPWTGRSYEQYF

J gene: TRBJ2-5
clone size: few
D gene: TRBD2
V gene: TRBV6-2/TRBV6-3
CDR3 DNA: TGTGCCAGCAGTTACCTGACTAGCGGGCAAGAGACCCAGTACTTC
CDR3 protein: CASSYLTSGQETQYF

J gene: TRBJ2-5
clone size: -
D gene: -
V gene: TRBV6-2/TRBV6-3
CDR3 DNA: TGTGCCAGCAGTTACTCGGGGCGGCAGGAGACCCAGTACTTC
CDR3 protein: CASSYSGRQETQYF

J gene: TRBJ1-5
clone size: few
D gene: -
V gene: TRBV7-2
CDR3 DNA: TGTGCCAGTCAGGACTCTGAGGGCAATCAGCCCCAGCATTTT
CDR3 protein: CASQDSEGNQPQHF

J gene: TRBJ2-5
clone size: few
D gene: -
V gene: TRBV7-8
CDR3 DNA: TGTGCCAGCAGCTTTTACCAAGAGACCCAGTACTTC
CDR3 protein: CASSFYQETQYF

J gene: TRBJ1-5
clone size: -
D gene: -
V gene: TRBV4-1
CDR3 DNA: TGCGCCAGCAGCCAAGATAGGGGACGGCGGTTGGAGCCCCAGCATTTT
CDR3 protein: CASSQDRGRRLEPQHF

J gene: TRBJ1-2
clone size: -
D gene: -
V gene: TRBV20-1
CDR3 DNA: TGCAGTGCCCCCCCTGGGTCTGAGGTTCGCTATGGCTACACCTTC
CDR3 protein: CSAPPGSEVRYGYTF

J gene: TRBJ1-1
clone size: few
D gene: -
V gene: TRBV15
CDR3 DNA: TGTGCCACCAGCAGAGATTTTAAACCAAACACTGAAGCTTTCTTT
CDR3 protein: CATSRDFKPNTEAFF

J gene: TRBJ1-2
clone size: many
D gene: TRBD1
V gene: TRBV29-1
CDR3 DNA: TGCAGCGTAAAACAGGGGACTTGGGACTATGGCTACACCTTC
CDR3 protein: CSVKQGTWDYGYTF

J gene: TRBJ1-6
clone size: -
D gene: -
V gene: TRBV5-6
CDR3 DNA: TGTGCCAGCAGCGCATTTCTTTCACCCCTCCACTTT
CDR3 protein: CASSAFLSPLHF

J gene: TRBJ2-1
clone size: few
D gene: -
V gene: TRBV5-5
CDR3 DNA: TGTGCCAGCAGCTTGGTCGACAGTTACAATGAGCAGTTCTTC
CDR3 protein: CASSLVDSYNEQFF

J gene: TRBJ1-2
clone size: -
D gene: TRBD1
V gene: TRBV5-1
CDR3 DNA: TGCGCCAGCAGCTTGGACCAGGGGGCCTACTATGGCTACACCTTC
CDR3 protein: CASSLDQGAYYGYTF

J gene: TRBJ2-6
clone size: few
D gene: -
V gene: TRBV6-2/TRBV6-3
CDR3 DNA: TGTGCCAGCAGTCTTCGACAGGCCTCCTCTGGGGCCAACGTCCTGACTTTC
CDR3 protein: CASSLRQASSGANVLTF

J gene: TRBJ1-2
clone size: -
D gene: -
V gene: TRBV6-5
CDR3 DNA: TGTGCCAGCAGACTACAGGGAGTCCAAGGGTATGGCTACACCTTC
CDR3 protein: CASRLQGVQGYGYTF

J gene: TRBJ1-1
clone size: few
D gene: TRBD1
V gene: TRBV30
CDR3 DNA: TGTGCCGGATACAGGGGGCTGAGCACTGAAGCTTTCTTT
CDR3 protein: CAGYRGLSTEAFF

J gene: TRBJ2-1
clone size: -
D gene: -
V gene: TRBV5-5
CDR3 DNA: TGTGCCAGCAGCTTGGCGGCTAGCGCCTACAATGAGCAGTTCTTC
CDR3 protein: CASSLAASAYNEQFF

J gene: TRBJ1-2
clone size: -
D gene: -
V gene: TRBV7-9
CDR3 DNA: TGTGCCAGCAGCTTCGACAGCTATGACGGCTACACCTTC
CDR3 protein: CASSFDSYDGYTF

J gene: TRBJ2-7
clone size: -
D gene: -
V gene: TRBV7-2
CDR3 DNA: TGTGCCAGCAGTCTCGACACGGTCTCCTACGAGCAGTACTTC
CDR3 protein: CASSLDTVSYEQYF

J gene: TRBJ2-7
clone size: -
D gene: -
V gene: TRBV20-1
CDR3 DNA: TGCAGTGCTACGCCGGGACTTACCTACGAGCAGTACTTC
CDR3 protein: CSATPGLTYEQYF

J gene: TRBJ2-3
clone size: -
D gene: TRBD2
V gene: TRBV4-2
CDR3 DNA: TGTGCCAGCAGCCAAGCTCCTAGCGGGGGCACAGATACGCAGTATTTT
CDR3 protein: CASSQAPSGGTDTQYF

J gene: TRBJ2-2
clone size: few
D gene: TRBD1
V gene: TRBV10-2
CDR3 DNA: TGCGCCAGCAGTGATGGGACAGCCAACACCGGGGAGCTGTTTTTT
CDR3 protein: CASSDGTANTGELFF

J gene: TRBJ1-3
clone size: -
D gene: -
V gene: TRBV6-2/TRBV6-3
CDR3 DNA: TGTGCCAGCAGTCGTCAGGGTGGGGTCTCTGGAAACACCATATATTTT
CDR3 protein: CASSRQGGVSGNTIYF

J gene: TRBJ2-3
clone size: -
D gene: -
V gene: TRBV12-3/TRBV12-4
CDR3 DNA: TGTGCCAGCAGCGCAGGTCATACGCAGTATTTT
CDR3 protein: CASSAGHTQYF

J gene: TRBJ2-7
clone size: few
D gene: -
V gene: TRBV28
CDR3 DNA: TGTGCCAGCAGTTTAATGTTGGGCAAACATTACGAGCAGTACTTC
CDR3 protein: CASSLMLGKHYEQYF

J gene: TRBJ1-6
clone size: few
D gene: -
V gene: TRBV20-1
CDR3 DNA: TGCAGTGCTCTCCCGAGGCCAGATTCACCCCTCCACTTT
CDR3 protein: CSALPRPDSPLHF

J gene: TRBJ2-5
clone size: many
D gene: TRBD1
V gene: TRBV7-2
CDR3 DNA: TGTGCCAGCAGCATGACAGGGGGTTCGGAGACCCAGTACTTC
CDR3 protein: CASSMTGGSETQYF

J gene: TRBJ1-5
clone size: few
D gene: -
V gene: TRBV14
CDR3 DNA: TGTGCCAGCAGCCAGGGTCCTGATCAGCCCCAGCATTTT
CDR3 protein: CASSQGPDQPQHF

J gene: TRBJ1-2
clone size: many
D gene: TRBD1
V gene: TRBV12-3/TRBV12-4
CDR3 DNA: TGTGCCAGCAGTCGACAGGGGGTGGAGGGCTACACCTTC
CDR3 protein: CASSRQGVEGYTF

J gene: TRBJ2-5
clone size: -
D gene: TRBD1
V gene: TRBV7-2
CDR3 DNA: TGTGCCAGCAGCATCGGGACAGGCGTAAAGACCCAGTACTTC
CDR3 protein: CASSIGTGVKTQYF

J gene: TRBJ2-5
clone size: few
D gene: -
V gene: TRBV18
CDR3 DNA: TGTGCCAGCTCACCGAATACTCAAGAGACCCAGTACTTC
CDR3 protein: CASSPNTQETQYF

J gene: TRBJ2-1
clone size: few
D gene: TRBD2
V gene: TRBV4-2
CDR3 DNA: TGTGCCAGCACCCCTAGCGGGGGCCAATACAATGAGCAGTTCTTC
CDR3 protein: CASTPSGGQYNEQFF

J gene: TRBJ1-5
clone size: few
D gene: -
V gene: TRBV4-2
CDR3 DNA: TGTGCCAGCAGCCAAGATTTACGGGGACAGCCCCAGCATTTT
CDR3 protein: CASSQDLRGQPQHF

J gene: TRBJ1-1
clone size: -
D gene: -
V gene: TRBV18
CDR3 DNA: TGTGCCAGCTCACCCTCTTCCCGGGCCACCAACACTGAAGCTTTCTTT
CDR3 protein: CASSPSSRATNTEAFF

J gene: TRBJ2-1
clone size: few
D gene: TRBD1
V gene: TRBV5-1
CDR3 DNA: TGCGCCAGCAGCATCGCGGACAGGGACGTCGATGAGCAGTTCTTC
CDR3 protein: CASSIADRDVDEQFF

J gene: TRBJ1-1
clone size: many
D gene: -
V gene: TRBV5-1
CDR3 DNA: TGCGCCAGCAGCTTGGAGGCAGGGAGCACTGAAGCTTTCTTT
CDR3 protein: CASSLEAGSTEAFF

J gene: TRBJ2-1
clone size: -
D gene: -
V gene: TRBV20-1
CDR3 DNA: TGCAGTGCTAGTTCGGATGAGCAGTTCTTC
CDR3 protein: CSASSDEQFF

J gene: TRBJ2-4
clone size: few
D gene: -
V gene: TRBV6-5
CDR3 DNA: TGTGCCAGCACCCCAGGGGGAGGAAACATTCAGTACTTC
CDR3 protein: CASTPGGGNIQYF

J gene: TRBJ2-7
clone size: few
D gene: TRBD2
V gene: TRBV12-3/TRBV12-4
CDR3 DNA: TGTGCCAGCAGTCCCTGGGGGGGGAACGAGTACTTC
CDR3 protein: CASSPWGGNEYF

J gene: TRBJ2-5
clone size: many
D gene: -
V gene: TRBV5-1
CDR3 DNA: TGCGCCAGCAGCTTGGGGCCCGCCGGGGAACAAGAGACCCAGTACTTC
CDR3 protein: CASSLGPAGEQETQYF

J gene: TRBJ2-3
clone size: -
D gene: -
V gene: TRBV14
CDR3 DNA: TGTGCCAGCAGCCAAGCCAGCACAGATACGCAGTATTTT
CDR3 protein: CASSQASTDTQYF

J gene: TRBJ1-5
clone size: -
D gene: -
V gene: TRBV5-6
CDR3 DNA: TGTGCCAGCAGCTTGTATATTGGGGATCAGCCCCAGCATTTT
CDR3 protein: CASSLYIGDQPQHF

J gene: TRBJ2-3
clone size: few
D gene: -
V gene: TRBV7-2
CDR3 DNA: TGTGCCAGCAGCTTAGCGCCCACTAGCGCAGGGGTCACAGATACGCAGTATTTT
CDR3 protein: CASSLAPTSAGVTDTQYF